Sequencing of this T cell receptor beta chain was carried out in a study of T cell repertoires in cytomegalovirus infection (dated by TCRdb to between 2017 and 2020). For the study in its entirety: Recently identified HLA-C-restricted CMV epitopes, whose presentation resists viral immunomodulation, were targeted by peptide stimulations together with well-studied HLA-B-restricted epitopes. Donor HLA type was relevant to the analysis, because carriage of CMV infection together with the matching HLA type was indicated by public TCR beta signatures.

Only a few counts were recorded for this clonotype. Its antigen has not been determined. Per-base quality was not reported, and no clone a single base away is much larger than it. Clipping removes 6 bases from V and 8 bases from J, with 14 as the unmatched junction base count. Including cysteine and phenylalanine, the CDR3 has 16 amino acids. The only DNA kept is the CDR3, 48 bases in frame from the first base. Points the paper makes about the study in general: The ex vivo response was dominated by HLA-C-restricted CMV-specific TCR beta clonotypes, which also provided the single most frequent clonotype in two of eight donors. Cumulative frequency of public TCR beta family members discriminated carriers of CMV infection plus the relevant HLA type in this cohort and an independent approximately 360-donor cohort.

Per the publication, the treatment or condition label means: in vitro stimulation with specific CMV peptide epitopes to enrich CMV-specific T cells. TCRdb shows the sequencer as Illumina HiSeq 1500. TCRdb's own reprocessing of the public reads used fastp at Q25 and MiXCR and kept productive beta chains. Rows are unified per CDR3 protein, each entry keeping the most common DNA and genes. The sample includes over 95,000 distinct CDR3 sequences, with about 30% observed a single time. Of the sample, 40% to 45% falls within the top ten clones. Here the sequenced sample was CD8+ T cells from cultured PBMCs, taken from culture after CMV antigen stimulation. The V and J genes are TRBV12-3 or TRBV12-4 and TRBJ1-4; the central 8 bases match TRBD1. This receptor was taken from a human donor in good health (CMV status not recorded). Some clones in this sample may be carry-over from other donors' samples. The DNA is TGTGCCAGCAGCCGACCTCGCGGACAGGGTTCCGAAAAACTGTTTTTT. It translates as CASSRPRGQGSEKLFF.